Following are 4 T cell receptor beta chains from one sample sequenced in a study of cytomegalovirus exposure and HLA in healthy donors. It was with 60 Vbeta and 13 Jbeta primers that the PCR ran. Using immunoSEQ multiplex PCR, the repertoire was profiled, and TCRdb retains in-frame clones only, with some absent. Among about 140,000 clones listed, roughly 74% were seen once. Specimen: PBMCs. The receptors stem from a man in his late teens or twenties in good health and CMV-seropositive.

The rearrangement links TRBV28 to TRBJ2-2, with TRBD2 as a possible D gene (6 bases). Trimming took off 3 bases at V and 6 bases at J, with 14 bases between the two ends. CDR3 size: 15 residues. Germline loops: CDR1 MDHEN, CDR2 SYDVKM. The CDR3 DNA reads TGTGCCAGCAGTTTCGGGACTCTCAACTCCGGGGAGCTGTTTTTT. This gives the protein CASSFGTLNSGELFF. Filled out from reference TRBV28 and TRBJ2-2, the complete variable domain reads DVKVTQSSRYLVKRTGEKVFLECVQDMDHENMFWYRQDPGLGLRLIYFSYDVKMKEKGDIPEGYSVSREKKERFSLILESASTNQTSMYLCASSFGTLNSGELFFGEGSRLTVL.

The CDR3 loop reads CASRDWQGEAAFF. The CDR3 bases are TGTGCCAGCAGGGATTGGCAGGGGGAAGCGGCTTTCTTT. The chain employs TRBV27 and TRBJ1-1; the match to TRBD1 covers 7 bases. This CDR3 comprises 13 residues. J lost 11 bases, V lost 6 bases, and 12 bases had no gene match. CDR1 and CDR2 (germline): MNHEY, SMNVEV (reference sequence).

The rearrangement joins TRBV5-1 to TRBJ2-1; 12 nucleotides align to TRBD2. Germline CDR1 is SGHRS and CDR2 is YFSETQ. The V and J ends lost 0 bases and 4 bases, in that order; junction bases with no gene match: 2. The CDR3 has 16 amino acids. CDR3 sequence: CASSLGGTSGYNEQFF. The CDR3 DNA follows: TGCGCCAGCAGCTTGGGGGGGACTAGCGGGTACAATGAGCAGTTCTTC. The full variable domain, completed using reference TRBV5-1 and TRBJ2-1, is KAGVTQTPRYLIKTRGQQVTLSCSPISGHRSVSWYQQTPGQGLQFLFEYFSETQRNKGNFPGRFSGRQFSNSRSEMNVSTLELGDSALYLCASSLGGTSGYNEQFFGPGTRLTVL.

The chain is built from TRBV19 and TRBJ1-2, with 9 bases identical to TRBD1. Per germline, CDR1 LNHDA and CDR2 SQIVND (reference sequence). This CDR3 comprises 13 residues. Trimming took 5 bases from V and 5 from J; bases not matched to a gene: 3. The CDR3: CASSGTGTYGYTF. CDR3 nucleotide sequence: TGTGCCAGTAGTGGGACAGGGACATATGGCTACACCTTC.